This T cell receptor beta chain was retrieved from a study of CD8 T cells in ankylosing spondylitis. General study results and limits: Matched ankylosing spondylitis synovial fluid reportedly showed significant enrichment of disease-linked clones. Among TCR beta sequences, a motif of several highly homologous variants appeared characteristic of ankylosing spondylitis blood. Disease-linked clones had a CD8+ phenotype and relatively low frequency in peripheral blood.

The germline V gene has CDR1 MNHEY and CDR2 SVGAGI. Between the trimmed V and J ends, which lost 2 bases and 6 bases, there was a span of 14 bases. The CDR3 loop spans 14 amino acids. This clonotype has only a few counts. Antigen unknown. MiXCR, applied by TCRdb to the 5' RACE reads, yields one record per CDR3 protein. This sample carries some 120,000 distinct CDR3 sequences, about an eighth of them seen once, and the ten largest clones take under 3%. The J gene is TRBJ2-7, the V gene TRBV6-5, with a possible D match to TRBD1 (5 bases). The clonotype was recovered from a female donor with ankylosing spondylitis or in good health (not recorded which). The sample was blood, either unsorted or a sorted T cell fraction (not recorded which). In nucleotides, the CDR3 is TGTGCCAGCAGTTACGGGCAGGGCTGGGGCGAGCAGTACTTC. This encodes CASSYGQGWGEQYF.